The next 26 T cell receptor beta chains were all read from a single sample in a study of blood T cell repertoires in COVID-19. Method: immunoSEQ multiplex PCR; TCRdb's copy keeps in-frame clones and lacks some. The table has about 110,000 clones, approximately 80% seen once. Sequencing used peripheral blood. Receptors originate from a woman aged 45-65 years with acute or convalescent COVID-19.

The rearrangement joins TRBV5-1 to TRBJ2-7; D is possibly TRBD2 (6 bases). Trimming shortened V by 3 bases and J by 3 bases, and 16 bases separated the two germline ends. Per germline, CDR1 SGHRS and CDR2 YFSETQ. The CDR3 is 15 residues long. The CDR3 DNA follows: TGCGCCAGCAGCTCCACCGGGACTGAGCTCTACGAGCAGTACTTC. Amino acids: CASSSTGTELYEQYF.

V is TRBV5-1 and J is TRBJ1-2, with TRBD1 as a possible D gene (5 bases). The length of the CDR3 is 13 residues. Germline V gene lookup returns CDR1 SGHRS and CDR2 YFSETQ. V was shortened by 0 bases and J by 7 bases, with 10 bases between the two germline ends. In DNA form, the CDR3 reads TGCGCCAGCAGCTTGGAGGCGGGGGTTGGCTACACCTTC. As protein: CASSLEAGVGYTF.

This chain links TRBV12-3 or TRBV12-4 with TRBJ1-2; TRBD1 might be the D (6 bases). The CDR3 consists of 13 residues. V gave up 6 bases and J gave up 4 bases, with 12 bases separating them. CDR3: CASSNRVAYGYTF. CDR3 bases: TGTGCCAGCAGCAACAGGGTGGCCTATGGCTACACCTTC.

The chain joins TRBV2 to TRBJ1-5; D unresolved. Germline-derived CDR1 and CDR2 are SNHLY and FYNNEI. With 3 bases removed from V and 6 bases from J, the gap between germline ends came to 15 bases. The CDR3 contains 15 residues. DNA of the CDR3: TGTGCCAGCAGTGATCGGGGATCTCCGGGTCAGCCCCAGCATTTT. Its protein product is CASSDRGSPGQPQHF.

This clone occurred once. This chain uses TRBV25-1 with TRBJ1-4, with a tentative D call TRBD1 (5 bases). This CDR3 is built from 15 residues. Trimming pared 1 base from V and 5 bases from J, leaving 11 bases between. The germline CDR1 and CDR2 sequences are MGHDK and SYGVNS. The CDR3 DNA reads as TGTGCCAGCAGTGAATGGGGCAACCAGAATGAAAAACTGTTTTTT. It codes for CASSEWGNQNEKLFF.

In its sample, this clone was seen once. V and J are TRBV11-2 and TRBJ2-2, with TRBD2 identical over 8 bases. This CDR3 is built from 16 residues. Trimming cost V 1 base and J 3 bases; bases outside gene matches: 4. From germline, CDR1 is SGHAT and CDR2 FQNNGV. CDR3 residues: CASSLGRGADTGELFF. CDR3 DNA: TGTGCCAGCAGCTTAGGGCGGGGGGCGGACACCGGGGAGCTGTTTTTT.

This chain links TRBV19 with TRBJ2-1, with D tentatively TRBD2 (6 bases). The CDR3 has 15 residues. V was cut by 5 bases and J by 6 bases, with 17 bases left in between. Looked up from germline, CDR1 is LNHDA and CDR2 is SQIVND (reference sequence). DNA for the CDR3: TGTGCCAGTAGTCTTAGCGGACACAAGGGCAATGAGCAGTTCTTC. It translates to CASSLSGHKGNEQFF.

The CDR3 DNA is TGTGCCAGCAGCCTAGGCCGGGTTCCCAATCAGCCCCAGCATTTT. Protein product: CASSLGRVPNQPQHF. The J gene is TRBJ1-5, the V gene TRBV7-2; D gene uncertain. The CDR3 covers 15 residues. Trimming stripped 5 bases from V and 3 bases from J, with 14 bases between. CDR1 is SGHTA, CDR2 FQGNSA, per germline.

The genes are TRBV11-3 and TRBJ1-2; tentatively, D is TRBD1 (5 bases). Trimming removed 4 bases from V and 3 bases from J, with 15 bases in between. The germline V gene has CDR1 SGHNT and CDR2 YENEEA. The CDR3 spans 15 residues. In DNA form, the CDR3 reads TGTGCCAGCAGCTACATTAACGGACAATACTATGGCTACACCTTC. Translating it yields CASSYINGQYYGYTF.

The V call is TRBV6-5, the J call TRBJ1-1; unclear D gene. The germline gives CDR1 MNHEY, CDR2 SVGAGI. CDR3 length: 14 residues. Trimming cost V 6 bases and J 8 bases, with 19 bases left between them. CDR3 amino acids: CASSRIPADSEAFF. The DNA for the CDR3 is TGTGCCAGCAGCCGGATCCCAGCTGACTCCGAAGCTTTCTTT.

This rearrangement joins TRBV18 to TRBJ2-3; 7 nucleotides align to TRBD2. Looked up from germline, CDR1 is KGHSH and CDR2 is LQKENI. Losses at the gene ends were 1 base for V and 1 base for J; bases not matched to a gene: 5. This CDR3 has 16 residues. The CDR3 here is CASSPRNAGGTDTQYF. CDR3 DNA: TGTGCCAGCTCACCACGTAATGCGGGGGGCACAGATACGCAGTATTTT.

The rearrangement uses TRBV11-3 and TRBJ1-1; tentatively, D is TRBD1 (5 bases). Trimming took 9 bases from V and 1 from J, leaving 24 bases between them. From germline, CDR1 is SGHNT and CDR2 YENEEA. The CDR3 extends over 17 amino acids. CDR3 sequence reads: CASTSPGGASGNTEAFF. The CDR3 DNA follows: TGTGCCAGTACCTCGCCGGGGGGAGCCAGCGGGAACACTGAAGCTTTCTTT. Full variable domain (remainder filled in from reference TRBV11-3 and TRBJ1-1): EAGVVQSPRYKIIEKKQPVAFWCNPISGHNTLYWYLQNLGQGPELLIRYENEEAVDDSQLPKDRFSAERLKGVDSTLKIQPAELGDSAVYLCASTSPGGASGNTEAFFGQGTRLTVV.

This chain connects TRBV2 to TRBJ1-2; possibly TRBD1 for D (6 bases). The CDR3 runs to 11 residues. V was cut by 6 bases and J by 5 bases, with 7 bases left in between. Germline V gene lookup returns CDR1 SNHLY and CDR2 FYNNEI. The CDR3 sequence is CASRGQYGYTF. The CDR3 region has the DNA TGTGCCAGCAGAGGACAGTATGGCTACACCTTC.

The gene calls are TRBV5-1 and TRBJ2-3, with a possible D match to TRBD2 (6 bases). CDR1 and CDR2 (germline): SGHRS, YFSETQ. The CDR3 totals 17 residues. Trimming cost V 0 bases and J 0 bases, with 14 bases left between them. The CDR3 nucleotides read TGCGCCAGCAGCTTGGCCCCACCGGCGGGGAGCACAGATACGCAGTATTTT. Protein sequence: CASSLAPPAGSTDTQYF.

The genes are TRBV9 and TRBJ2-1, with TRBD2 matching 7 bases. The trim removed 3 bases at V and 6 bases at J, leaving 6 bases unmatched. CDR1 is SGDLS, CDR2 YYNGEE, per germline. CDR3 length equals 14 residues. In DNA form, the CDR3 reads TGTGCCAGCAGCGCCGGGGGGACCCTCAATGAGCAGTTCTTC. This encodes CASSAGGTLNEQFF. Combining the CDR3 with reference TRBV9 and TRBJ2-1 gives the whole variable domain DSGVTQTPKHLITATGQRVTLRCSPRSGDLSVYWYQQSLDQGLQFLIQYYNGEERAKGNILERFSAQQFPDLHSELNLSSLELGDSALYFCASSAGGTLNEQFFGPGTRLTVL.

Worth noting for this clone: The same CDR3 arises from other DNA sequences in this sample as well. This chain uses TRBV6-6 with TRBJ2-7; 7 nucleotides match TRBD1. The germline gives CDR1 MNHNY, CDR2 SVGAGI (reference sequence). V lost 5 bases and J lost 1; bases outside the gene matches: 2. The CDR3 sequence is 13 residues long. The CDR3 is CASSRQGSYEQYF. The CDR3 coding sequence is TGTGCCAGCAGTCGACAGGGATCCTACGAGCAGTACTTC.

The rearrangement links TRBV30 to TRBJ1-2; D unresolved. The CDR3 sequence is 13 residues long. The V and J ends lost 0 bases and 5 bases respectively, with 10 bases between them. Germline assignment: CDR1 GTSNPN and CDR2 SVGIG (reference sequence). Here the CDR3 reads CAWSVKNEYGYTF. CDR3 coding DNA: TGTGCCTGGAGTGTCAAAAACGAGTATGGCTACACCTTC.

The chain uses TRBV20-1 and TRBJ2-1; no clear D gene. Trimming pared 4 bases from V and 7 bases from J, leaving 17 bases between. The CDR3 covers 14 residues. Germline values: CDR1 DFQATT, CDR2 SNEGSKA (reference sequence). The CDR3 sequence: CSAIESPSRNEQFF. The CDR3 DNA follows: TGCAGTGCTATTGAAAGTCCGTCGCGTAATGAGCAGTTCTTC.

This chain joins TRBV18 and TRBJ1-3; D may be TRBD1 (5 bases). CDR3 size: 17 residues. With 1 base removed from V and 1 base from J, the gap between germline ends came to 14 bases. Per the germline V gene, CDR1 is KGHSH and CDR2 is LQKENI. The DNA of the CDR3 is TGTGCCAGCTCACCACTCACATCAGACAGTTCTGGAAACACCATATATTTT. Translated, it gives CASSPLTSDSSGNTIYF.

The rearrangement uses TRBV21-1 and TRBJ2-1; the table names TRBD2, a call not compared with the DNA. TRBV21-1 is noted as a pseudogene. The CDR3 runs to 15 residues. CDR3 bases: TGTGCCAACAGAGAGCTAGCGGGGGCCGAAAATGAGCAGTTCTTC. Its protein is CANRELAGAENEQFF.

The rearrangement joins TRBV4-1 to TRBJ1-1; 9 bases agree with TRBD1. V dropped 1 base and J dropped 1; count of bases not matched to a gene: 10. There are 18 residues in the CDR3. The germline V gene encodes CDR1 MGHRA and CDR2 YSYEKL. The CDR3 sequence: CASSQGWDRALRNTEAFF. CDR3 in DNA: TGCGCCAGCAGCCAAGGTTGGGACAGGGCCCTCAGGAACACTGAAGCTTTCTTT.

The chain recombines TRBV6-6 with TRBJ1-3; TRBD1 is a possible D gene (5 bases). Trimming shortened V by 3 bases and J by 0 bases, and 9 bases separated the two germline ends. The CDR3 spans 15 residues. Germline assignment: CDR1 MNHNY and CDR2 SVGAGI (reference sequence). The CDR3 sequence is CASSYEGLSGNTIYF. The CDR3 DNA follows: TGTGCCAGCAGTTATGAGGGACTCTCTGGAAACACCATATATTTT.

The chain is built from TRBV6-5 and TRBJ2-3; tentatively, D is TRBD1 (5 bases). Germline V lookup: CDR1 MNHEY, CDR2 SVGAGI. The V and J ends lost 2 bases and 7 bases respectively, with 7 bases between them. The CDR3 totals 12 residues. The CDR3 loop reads CASSYKGNTQYF. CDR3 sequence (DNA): TGTGCCAGCAGTTACAAGGGGAATACGCAGTATTTT.

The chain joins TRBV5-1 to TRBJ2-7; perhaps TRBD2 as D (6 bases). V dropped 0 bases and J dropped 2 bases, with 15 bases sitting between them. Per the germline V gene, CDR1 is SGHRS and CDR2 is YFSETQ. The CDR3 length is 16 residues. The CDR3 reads CASSLGVGGIAYEQYF. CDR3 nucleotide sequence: TGCGCCAGCAGCTTGGGGGTTGGGGGGATAGCCTACGAGCAGTACTTC. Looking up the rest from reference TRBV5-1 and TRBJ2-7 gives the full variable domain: KAGVTQTPRYLIKTRGQQVTLSCSPISGHRSVSWYQQTPGQGLQFLFEYFSETQRNKGNFPGRFSGRQFSNSRSEMNVSTLELGDSALYLCASSLGVGGIAYEQYFGPGTRLTVT.

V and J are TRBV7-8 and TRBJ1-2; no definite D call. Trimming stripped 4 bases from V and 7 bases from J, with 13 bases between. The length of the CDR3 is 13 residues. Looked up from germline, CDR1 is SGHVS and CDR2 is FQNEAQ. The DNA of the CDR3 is TGTGCCAGCAGCTCCGGAGAGCGACGTGGCTACACCTTC. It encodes CASSSGERRGYTF.

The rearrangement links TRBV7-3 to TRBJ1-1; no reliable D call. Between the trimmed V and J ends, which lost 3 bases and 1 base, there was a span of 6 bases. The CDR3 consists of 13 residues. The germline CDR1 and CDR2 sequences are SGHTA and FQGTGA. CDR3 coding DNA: TGTGCCAGCAGCTTTGGCCGGAACACTGAAGCTTTCTTT. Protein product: CASSFGRNTEAFF.